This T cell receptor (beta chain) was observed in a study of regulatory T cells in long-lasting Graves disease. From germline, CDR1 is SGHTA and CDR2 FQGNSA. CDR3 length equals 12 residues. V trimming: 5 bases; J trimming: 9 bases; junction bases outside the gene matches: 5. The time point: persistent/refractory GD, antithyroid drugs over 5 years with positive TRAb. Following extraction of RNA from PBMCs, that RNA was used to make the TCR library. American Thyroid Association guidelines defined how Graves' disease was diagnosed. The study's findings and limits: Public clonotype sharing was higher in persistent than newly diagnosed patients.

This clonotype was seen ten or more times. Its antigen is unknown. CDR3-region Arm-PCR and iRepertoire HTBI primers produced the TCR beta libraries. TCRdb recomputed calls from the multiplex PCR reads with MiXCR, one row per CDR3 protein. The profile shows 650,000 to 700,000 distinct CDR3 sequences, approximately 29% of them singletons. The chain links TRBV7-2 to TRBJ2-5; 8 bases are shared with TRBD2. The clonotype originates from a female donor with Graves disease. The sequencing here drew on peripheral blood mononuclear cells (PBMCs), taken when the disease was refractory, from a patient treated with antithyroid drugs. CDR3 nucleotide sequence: TGTGCCAGCAGCGCCTCGCGGGAGGCCCAGTACTTC. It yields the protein CASSASREAQYF.